One sample yielded the 6 T cell receptor beta chains listed below, sequenced in a study of blood T cell repertoires in COVID-19. Here immunoSEQ multiplex PCR was the method, and the copy in TCRdb shows in-frame clones only, minus some. Among about 97,000 clones listed, approximately 86% were seen once. Sequenced sample: peripheral blood. The receptors originated from a man in his fifties or sixties with active or convalescent COVID-19.

The V call is TRBV19, the J call TRBJ2-2; 10 nucleotides line up with TRBD1. With V trimmed by 8 bases and J by 7 bases, 13 bases remained unmatched. Germline-derived CDR1 and CDR2 are LNHDA and SQIVND (reference sequence). The CDR3 is 16 residues long. CDR3 amino acids: CASQAGTGVFIGELFF. The CDR3 bases are TGTGCCAGTCAGGCCGGGACAGGGGTCTTCATCGGGGAGCTGTTTTTT.

This chain joins TRBV11-2 and TRBJ2-5; TRBD1 is a possible D gene (6 bases). This CDR3 comprises 15 residues. Per the germline V gene, CDR1 is SGHAT and CDR2 is FQNNGV. With 1 base removed from V and 2 bases from J, the gap between germline ends came to 11 bases. The CDR3 here is CASSLVPGDQETQYF. The CDR3 DNA reads TGTGCCAGCAGCTTAGTTCCAGGGGATCAAGAGACCCAGTACTTC.

This chain joins TRBV11-3 and TRBJ1-5, with D unresolved. Trimming removed 8 bases from V and 7 bases from J, with 15 bases in between. Germline-derived CDR1 and CDR2 are SGHNT and YENEEA. The CDR3 runs 13 residues. DNA for the CDR3: TGTGCCAGCGCAAGACTAGTCAGGCAGCCCCAGCATTTT. The encoded protein is CASARLVRQPQHF.

This clone was observed a few times. This chain joins TRBV19 and TRBJ1-2; 7 bases align to TRBD1. With 6 bases clipped from V and 5 bases from J, the junction kept 3 bases outside the gene matches. CDR3 length: 12 amino acids. The germline gives CDR1 LNHDA, CDR2 SQIVND (reference sequence). Here the CDR3 DNA reads TGTGCCAGTAGGACAGGGTTATATGGCTACACCTTC. This translates into CASRTGLYGYTF.

This clone was counted once. The chain employs TRBV6-6 and TRBJ1-2; TRBD1 matches 10 bases. CDR3 length: 16 amino acids. With 0 bases clipped from V and 3 bases from J, the junction kept 4 bases outside the gene matches. Germline-derived CDR1 and CDR2 are MNHNY and SVGAGI (reference sequence). The CDR3 region has the DNA TGTGCCAGCAGTTACTCCCCGACAGGGGGCGACTATGGCTACACCTTC. Amino acids: CASSYSPTGGDYGYTF.

V and J are TRBV19 and TRBJ1-2; a weak D match, TRBD1 (6 bases). CDR1 is LNHDA, CDR2 SQIVND, per germline (reference sequence). The CDR3 totals 15 residues. V gave up 6 bases and J gave up 1 base, with 15 bases separating them. In nucleotides, the CDR3 is TGTGCCAGTAGCTCTGGACAGCTCTTTAACTATGGCTACACCTTC. It specifies CASSSGQLFNYGYTF.